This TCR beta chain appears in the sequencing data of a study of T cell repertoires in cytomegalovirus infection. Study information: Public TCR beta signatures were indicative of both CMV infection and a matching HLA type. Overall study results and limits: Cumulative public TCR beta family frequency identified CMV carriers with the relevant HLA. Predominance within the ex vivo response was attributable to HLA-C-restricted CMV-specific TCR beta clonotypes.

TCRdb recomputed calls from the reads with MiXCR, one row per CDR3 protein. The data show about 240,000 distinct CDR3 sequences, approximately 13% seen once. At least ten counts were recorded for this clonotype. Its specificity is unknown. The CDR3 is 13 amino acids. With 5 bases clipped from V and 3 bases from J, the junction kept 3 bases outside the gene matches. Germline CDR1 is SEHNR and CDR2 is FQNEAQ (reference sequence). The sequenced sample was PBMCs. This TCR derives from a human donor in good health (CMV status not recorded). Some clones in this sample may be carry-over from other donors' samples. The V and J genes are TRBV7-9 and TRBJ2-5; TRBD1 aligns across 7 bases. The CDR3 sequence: CASSRTGEETQYF. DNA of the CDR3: TGTGCCAGCAGCCGAACAGGGGAAGAGACCCAGTACTTC.